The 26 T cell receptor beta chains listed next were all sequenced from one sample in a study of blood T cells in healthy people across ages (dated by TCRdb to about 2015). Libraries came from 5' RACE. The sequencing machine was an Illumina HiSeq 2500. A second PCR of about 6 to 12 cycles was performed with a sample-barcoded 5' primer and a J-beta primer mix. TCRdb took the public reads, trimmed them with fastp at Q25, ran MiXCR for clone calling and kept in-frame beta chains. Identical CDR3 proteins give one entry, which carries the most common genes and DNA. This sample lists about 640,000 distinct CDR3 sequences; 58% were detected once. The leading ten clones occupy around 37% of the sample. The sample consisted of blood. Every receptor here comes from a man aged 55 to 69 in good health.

CDR3 amino acids: CSVGHTGGKNIQYF. The CDR3 nucleotides read TGCAGCGTTGGACATACCGGGGGCAAAAACATTCAGTACTTC. The chain employs TRBV29-1 and TRBJ2-5, with a tentative D call TRBD2 (6 bases). Judging by the DNA end, TRBJ2-4 fits better; the J call may be wrong. The germline gives CDR1 SQVTM, CDR2 ANQGSEA. The CDR3 extends over 14 amino acids.

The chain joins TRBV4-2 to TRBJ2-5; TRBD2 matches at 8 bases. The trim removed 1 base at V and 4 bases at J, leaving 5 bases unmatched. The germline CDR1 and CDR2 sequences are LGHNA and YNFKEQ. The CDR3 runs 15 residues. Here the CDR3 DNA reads TGTGCCAGCAGCCAAGGGTACGCGGGGGGAGAGACCCAGTACTTC. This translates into CASSQGYAGGETQYF.

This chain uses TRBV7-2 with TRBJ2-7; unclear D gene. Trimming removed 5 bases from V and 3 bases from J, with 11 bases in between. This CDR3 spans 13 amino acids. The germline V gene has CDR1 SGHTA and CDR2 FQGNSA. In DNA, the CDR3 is TGTGCCAGCAGCGTAGGTACTTACTACGAGCAGTACTTC. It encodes CASSVGTYYEQYF.

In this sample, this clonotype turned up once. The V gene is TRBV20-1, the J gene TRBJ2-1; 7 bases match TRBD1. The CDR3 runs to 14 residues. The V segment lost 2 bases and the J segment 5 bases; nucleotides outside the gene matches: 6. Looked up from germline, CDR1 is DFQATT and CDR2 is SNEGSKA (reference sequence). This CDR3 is CSARHGTVHNEQFF. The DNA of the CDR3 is TGCAGTGCTAGACACGGGACAGTCCACAATGAGCAGTTCTTC.

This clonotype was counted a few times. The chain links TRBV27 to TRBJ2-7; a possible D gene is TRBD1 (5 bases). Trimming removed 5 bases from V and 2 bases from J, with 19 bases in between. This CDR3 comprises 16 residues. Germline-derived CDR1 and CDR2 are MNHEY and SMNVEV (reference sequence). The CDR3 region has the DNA TGTGCCAGCAGTGTTACGCAACAGGCGTTCCCCTACGAGCAGTACTTC. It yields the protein CASSVTQQAFPYEQYF.

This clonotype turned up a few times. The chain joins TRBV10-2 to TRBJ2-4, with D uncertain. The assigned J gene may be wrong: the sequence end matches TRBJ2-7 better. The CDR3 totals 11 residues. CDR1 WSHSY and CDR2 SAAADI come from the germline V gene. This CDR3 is CASRGIYEQYF. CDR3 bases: TGCGCCAGCAGGGGGATCTACGAGCAGTACTTC.

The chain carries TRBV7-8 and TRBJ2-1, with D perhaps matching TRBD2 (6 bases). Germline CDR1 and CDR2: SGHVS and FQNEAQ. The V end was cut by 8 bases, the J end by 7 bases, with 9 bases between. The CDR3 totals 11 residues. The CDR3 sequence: CASGGINEQFF. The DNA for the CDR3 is TGTGCCAGCGGAGGGATTAATGAGCAGTTCTTC.

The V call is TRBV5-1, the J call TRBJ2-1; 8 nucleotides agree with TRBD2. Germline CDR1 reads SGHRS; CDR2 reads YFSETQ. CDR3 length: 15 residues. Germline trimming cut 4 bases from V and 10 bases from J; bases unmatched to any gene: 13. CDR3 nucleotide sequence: TGCGCCAGCAGCCCCGGGACTAGTCCCTCACAAGAGCAGTTCTTC. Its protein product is CASSPGTSPSQEQFF.

CDR3: CASSLNPGQETQYF. CDR3 nucleotide sequence: TGTGCCAGCAGTTTAAACCCAGGCCAAGAGACCCAGTACTTC. V and J are TRBV12-3 or TRBV12-4 and TRBJ2-5; D is unclear. The CDR3 sequence is 14 residues long. Between the trimmed V and J ends, which lost 2 bases and 1 base, there was a span of 8 bases.

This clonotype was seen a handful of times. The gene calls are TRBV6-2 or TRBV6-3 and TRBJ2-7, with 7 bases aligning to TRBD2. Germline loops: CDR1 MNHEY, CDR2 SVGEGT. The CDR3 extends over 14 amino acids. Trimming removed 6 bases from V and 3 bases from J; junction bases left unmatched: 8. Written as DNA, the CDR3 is TGTGCCAGCAGCCAATTGGGGGGGAGCTACGAGCAGTACTTC. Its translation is CASSQLGGSYEQYF.

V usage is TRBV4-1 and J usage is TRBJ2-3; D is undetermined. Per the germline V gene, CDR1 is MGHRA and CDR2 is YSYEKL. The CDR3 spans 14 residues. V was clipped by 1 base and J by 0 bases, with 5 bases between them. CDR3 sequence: CASSQVPSTDTQYF. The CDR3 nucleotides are TGCGCCAGCAGCCAAGTCCCTAGCACAGATACGCAGTATTTT.

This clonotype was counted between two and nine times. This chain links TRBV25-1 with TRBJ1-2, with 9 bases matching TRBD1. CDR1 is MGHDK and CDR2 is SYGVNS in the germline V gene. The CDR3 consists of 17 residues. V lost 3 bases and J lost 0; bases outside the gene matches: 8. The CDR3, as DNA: TGTGCCAGCAGTGAGACCGGGACAGGGTCCCCTAACTATGGCTACACCTTC. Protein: CASSETGTGSPNYGYTF.

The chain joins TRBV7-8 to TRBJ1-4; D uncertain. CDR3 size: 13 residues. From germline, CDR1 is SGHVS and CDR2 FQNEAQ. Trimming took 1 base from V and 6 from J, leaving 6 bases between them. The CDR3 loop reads CASSLEVHEKLFF. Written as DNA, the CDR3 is TGTGCCAGCAGCTTAGAGGTACATGAAAAACTGTTTTTT. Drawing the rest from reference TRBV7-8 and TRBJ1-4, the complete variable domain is GAGVSQSPRYKVAKRGQDVALRCDPISGHVSLFWYQQALGQGPEFLTYFQNEAQLDKSGLPSDRFFAERPEGSVSTLKIQRTQQEDSAVYLCASSLEVHEKLFFGSGTQLSVL.

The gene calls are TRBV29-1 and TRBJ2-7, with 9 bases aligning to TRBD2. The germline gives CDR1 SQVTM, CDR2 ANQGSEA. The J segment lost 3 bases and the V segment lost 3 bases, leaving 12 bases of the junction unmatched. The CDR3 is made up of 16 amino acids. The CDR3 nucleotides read TGCAGCGTTGAGGCCCCCTTGATGCGGGGGGGCTACGAGCAGTACTTC. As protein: CSVEAPLMRGGYEQYF.

The CDR3 sequence is CSARERNWGSNYGYTF. The CDR3 nucleotides are TGCAGTGCTAGAGAGAGGAACTGGGGTAGTAACTATGGCTACACCTTC. The chain carries TRBV20-1 and TRBJ1-2, with D unresolved. The CDR3 length is 16 residues. The germline V and J ends were trimmed by 0 bases and 1 base, with 15 bases remaining between them. CDR1 and CDR2 from the germline V gene are DFQATT and SNEGSKA (reference sequence).

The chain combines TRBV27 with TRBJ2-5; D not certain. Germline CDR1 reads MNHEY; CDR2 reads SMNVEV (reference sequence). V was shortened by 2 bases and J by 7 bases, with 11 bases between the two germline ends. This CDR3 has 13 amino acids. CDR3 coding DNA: TGTGCCAGCAGTTTAAGCCTCAGGCGGACCCAGTACTTC. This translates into CASSLSLRRTQYF.

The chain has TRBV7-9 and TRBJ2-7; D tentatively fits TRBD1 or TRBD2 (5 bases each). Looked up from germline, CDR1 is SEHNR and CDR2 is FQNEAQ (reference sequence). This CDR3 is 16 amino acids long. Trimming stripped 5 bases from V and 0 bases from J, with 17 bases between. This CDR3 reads CASSPHEGLFSYEQYF. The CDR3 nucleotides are TGTGCCAGCAGCCCCCATGAGGGGCTCTTCTCCTACGAGCAGTACTTC.

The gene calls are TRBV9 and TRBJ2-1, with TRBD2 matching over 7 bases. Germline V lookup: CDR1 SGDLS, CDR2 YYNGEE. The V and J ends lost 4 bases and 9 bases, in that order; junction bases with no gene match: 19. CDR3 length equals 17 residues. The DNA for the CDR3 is TGTGCCAGCAGCCCCCTGGGGGGGACCGCGTCGCTAGGTGAGCAGTTCTTC. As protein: CASSPLGGTASLGEQFF. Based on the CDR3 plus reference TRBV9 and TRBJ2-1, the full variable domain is DSGVTQTPKHLITATGQRVTLRCSPRSGDLSVYWYQQSLDQGLQFLIQYYNGEERAKGNILERFSAQQFPDLHSELNLSSLELGDSALYFCASSPLGGTASLGEQFFGPGTRLTVL.

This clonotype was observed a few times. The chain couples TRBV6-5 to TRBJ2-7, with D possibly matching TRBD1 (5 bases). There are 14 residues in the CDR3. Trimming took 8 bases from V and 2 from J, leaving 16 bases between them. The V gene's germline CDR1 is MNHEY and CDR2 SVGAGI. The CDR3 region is CASGQGWEPYEQYF. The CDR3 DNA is TGTGCCAGCGGACAAGGGTGGGAACCCTACGAGCAGTACTTC.

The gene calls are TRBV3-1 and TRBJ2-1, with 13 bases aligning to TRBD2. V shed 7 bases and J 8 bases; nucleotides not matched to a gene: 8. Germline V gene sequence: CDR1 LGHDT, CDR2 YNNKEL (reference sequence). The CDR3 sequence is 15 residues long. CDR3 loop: CASNPGLAGFHEQFF. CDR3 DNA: TGTGCCAGCAACCCGGGACTAGCGGGGTTCCATGAGCAGTTCTTC.

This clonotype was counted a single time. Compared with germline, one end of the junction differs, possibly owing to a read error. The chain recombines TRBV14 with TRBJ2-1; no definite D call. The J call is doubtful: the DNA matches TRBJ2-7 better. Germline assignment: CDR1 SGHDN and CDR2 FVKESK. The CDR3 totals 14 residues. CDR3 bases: TGTGCCAGCAGTCAAGAAGTCGGGTACAATGAGCAGTACTTC. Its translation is CASSQEVGYNEQYF.

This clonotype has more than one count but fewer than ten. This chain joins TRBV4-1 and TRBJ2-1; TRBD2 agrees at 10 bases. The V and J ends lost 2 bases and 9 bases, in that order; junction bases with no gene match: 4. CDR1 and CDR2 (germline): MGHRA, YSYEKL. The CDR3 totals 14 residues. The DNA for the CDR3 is TGCGCCAGCAGCCAAAAGCGGGGGGGCACTGAGCAGTTCTTC. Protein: CASSQKRGGTEQFF.

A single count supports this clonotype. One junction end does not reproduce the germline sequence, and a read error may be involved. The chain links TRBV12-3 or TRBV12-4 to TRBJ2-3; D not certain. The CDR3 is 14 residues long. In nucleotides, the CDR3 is TGTGCCAACAGTTTTAGAGTGGCCGGAGATGCGCAGTATTTT. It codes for CANSFRVAGDAQYF.

The CDR3 nucleotides read TGTGCCAGCAGCCAAGATCGGGGGGGCGCCGTGGGCCATAATGAAAAACTGTTTTTT. It yields the protein CASSQDRGGAVGHNEKLFF. The chain carries TRBV4-2 and TRBJ1-4; D perhaps matches TRBD1 (6 bases). The CDR3 is 19 amino acids. From germline, CDR1 is LGHNA and CDR2 YNFKEQ. Trimming took 0 bases from V and 4 from J, leaving 21 bases between them.

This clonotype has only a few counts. The DNA of the CDR3 is TGTGCCAGCAGTTACGGAACGCACTCCTACGAGCAGTACTTC. This translates into CASSYGTHSYEQYF. This chain links TRBV6-5 with TRBJ2-7; D call uncertain. The length of the CDR3 is 14 residues. Trimming pared 2 bases from V and 0 bases from J, leaving 8 bases between. Looked up from germline, CDR1 is MNHEY and CDR2 is SVGAGI.

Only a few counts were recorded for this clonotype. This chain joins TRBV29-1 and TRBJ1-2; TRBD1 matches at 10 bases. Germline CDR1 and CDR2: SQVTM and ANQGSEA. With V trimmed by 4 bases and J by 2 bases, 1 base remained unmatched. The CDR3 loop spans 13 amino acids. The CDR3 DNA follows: TGCAGCGTTGGGACAGGGGGGAACTATGGCTACACCTTC. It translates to CSVGTGGNYGYTF.